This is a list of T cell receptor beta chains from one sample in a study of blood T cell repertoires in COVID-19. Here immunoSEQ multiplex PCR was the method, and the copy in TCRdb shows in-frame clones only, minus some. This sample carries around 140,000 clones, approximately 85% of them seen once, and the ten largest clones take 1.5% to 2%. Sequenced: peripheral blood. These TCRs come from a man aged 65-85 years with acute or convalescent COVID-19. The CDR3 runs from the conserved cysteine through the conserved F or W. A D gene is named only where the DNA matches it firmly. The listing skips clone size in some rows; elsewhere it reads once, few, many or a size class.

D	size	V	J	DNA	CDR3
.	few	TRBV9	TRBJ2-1	TGTGCCAGCACCCAAGGGGGGGCAAGCTCCTACAATGAGCAGTTCTTC	CASTQGGASSYNEQFF
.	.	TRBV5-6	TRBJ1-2	TGTGCCAGCAGCTTCGGGGAAACGGGCTACACCTTC	CASSFGETGYTF
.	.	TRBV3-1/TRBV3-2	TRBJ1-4	TGTGCCAGCACCACCGGGGGGGCGAACGAAAAACTGTTTTTT	CASTTGGANEKLFF
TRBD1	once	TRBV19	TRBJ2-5	TGTGCCAGTAGTTCCCTGAGGACAGGGAACCAAGAGACCCAGTACTTC	CASSSLRTGNQETQYF
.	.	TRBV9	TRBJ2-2	TGTGCCAGCAGCCCTATCGATCGGGGTCCGGCCGGGGAGCTGTTTTTT	CASSPIDRGPAGELFF
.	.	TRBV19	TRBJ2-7	TGTGCCAGTAGTAAGGTGACTAAAGGGAACTACGAGCAGTACTTC	CASSKVTKGNYEQYF
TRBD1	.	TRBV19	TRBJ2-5	TGTGCCAGTAGTATGAGGGACAGGGACGGCCAGTACTTC	CASSMRDRDGQYF
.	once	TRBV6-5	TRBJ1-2	TGTGCCAGCAGTTACGACGGGAACTATGGCTACACCTTC	CASSYDGNYGYTF
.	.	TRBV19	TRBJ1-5	TGTGCCAGTAGTCCAGGGGCGGGCAATCAGCCCCAGCATTTT	CASSPGAGNQPQHF
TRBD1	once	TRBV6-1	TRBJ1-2	TGTGCCAGCAGTGAGGGGACAGGAACTAACTATGGCTACACCTTC	CASSEGTGTNYGYTF
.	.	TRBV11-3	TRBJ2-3	TGTGCCAGCAGCTTAGTCAGGGGTTATACGCAGTATTTT	CASSLVRGYTQYF